This entry concerns a single T cell receptor beta chain. The antigen is not known. CDR1 and CDR2 (germline): MNHEY, SVGEGT. The CDR3 is 14 residues long. V was cut by 6 bases and J by 4 bases, with 14 bases left in between. This table comes from immunoSEQ multiplex PCR, and its TCRdb copy is limited to in-frame clones, with some not included. The table has 85,000 to 110,000 clones, around 91% seen once. These data belong to a study of T cell responses to AZD1222 COVID-19 vaccine. Study results and caveats: White British people made up most donors, females outnumbered males, and clonal diversity was possibly underestimated.

The rearrangement joins TRBV6-2 or TRBV6-3 to TRBJ2-3; D not certain. This specimen was peripheral blood, taken on day 0 of AZD1222 vaccination. The sequence derives from an adult in good health. In DNA, the CDR3 is TGTGCCAGCAGCTTGGACCTGACGGCAGATACGCAGTATTTT. Encoded protein: CASSLDLTADTQYF.